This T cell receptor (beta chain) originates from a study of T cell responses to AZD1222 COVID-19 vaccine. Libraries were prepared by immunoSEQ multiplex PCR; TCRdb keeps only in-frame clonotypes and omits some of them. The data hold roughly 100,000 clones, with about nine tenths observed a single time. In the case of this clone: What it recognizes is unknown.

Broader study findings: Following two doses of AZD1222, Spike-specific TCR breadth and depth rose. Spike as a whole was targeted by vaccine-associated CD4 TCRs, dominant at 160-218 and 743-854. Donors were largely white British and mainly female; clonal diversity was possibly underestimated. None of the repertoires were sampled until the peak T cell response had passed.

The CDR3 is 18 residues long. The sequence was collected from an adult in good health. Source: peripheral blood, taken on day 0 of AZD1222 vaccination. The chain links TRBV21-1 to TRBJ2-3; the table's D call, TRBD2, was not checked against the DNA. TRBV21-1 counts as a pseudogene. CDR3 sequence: CASSKSGLAGWGTDTQYF. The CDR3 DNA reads TGTGCCAGCAGCAAATCGGGGCTAGCGGGATGGGGCACAGATACGCAGTATTTT.